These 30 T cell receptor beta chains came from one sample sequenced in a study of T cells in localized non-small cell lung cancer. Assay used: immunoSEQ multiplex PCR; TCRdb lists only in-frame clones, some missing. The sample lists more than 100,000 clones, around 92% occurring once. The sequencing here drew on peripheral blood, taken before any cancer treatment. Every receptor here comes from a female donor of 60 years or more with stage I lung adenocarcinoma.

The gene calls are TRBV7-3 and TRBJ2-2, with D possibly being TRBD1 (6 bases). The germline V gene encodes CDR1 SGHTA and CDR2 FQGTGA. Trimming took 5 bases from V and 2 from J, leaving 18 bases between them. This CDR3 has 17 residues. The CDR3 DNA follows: TGTGCCAGCAGCCCCACCGGGACATACGCCAACACCGGGGAGCTGTTTTTT. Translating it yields CASSPTGTYANTGELFF. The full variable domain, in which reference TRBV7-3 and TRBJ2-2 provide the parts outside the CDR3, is GAGVSQTPSNKVTEKGKYVELRCDPISGHTALYWYRQSLGQGPEFLIYFQGTGAADDSGLPNDRFFAVRPEGSVSTLKIQRTERGDSAVYLCASSPTGTYANTGELFFGEGSRLTVL.

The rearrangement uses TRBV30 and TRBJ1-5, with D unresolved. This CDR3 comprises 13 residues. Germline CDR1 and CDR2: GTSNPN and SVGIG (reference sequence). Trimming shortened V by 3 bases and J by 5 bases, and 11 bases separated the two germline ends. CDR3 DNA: TGTGCCTGGAGCCCAAAAGGCGATCAGCCCCAGCATTTT. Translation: CAWSPKGDQPQHF.

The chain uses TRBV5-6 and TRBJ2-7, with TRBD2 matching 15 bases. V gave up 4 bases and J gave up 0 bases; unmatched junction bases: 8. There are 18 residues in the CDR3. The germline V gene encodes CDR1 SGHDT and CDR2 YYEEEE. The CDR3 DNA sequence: TGTGCCAGCAGCCGGCGGGGACTAGCGGGAGGAAGCTCCTACGAGCAGTACTTC. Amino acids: CASSRRGLAGGSSYEQYF.

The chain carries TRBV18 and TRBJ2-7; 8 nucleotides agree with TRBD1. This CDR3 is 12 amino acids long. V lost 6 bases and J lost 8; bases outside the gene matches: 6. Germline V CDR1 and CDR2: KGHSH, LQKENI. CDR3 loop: CASSLGQGQQYF. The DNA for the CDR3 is TGTGCCAGCTCTCTTGGACAGGGCCAGCAGTACTTC.

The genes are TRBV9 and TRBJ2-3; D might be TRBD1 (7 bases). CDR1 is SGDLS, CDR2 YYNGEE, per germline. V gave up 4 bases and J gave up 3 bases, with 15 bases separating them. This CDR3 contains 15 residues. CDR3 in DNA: TGTGCCAGCAGCAAGAACCCAGGGGGGACAGATACGCAGTATTTT. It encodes CASSKNPGGTDTQYF. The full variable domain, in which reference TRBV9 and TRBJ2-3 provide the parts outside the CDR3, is DSGVTQTPKHLITATGQRVTLRCSPRSGDLSVYWYQQSLDQGLQFLIQYYNGEERAKGNILERFSAQQFPDLHSELNLSSLELGDSALYFCASSKNPGGTDTQYFGPGTRLTVL.

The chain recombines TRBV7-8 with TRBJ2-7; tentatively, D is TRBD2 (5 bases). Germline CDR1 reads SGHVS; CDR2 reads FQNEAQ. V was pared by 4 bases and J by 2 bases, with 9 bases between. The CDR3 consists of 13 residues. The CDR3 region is CASSSLRAYEQYF. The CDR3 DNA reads TGTGCCAGCAGCTCCCTGCGGGCCTACGAGCAGTACTTC.

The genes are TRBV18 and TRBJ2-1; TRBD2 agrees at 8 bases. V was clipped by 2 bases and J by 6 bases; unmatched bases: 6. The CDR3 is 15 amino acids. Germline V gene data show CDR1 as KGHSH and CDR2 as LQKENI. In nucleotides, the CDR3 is TGTGCCAGCTCACCAACGGGAGGGCTGGTCAATGAGCAGTTCTTC. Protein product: CASSPTGGLVNEQFF.

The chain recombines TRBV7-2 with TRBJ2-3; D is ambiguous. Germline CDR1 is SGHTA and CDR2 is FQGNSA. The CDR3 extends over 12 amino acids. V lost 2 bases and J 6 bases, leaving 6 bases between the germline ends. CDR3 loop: CASSLLADTQYF. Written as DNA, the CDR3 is TGTGCCAGCAGCTTATTGGCGGATACGCAGTATTTT.

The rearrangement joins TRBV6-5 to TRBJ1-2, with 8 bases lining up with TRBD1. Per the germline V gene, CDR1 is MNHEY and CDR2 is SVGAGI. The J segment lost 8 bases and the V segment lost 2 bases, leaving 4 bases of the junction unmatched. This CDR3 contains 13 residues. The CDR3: CASSYGQGRGYTF. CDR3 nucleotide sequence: TGTGCCAGCAGTTACGGACAGGGCAGGGGCTACACCTTC.

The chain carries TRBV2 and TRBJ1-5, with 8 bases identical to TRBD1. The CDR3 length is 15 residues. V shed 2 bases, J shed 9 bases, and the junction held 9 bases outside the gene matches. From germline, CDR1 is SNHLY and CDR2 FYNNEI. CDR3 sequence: CASSESGQGSPPQHF. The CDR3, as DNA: TGTGCCAGCAGTGAATCAGGACAGGGAAGTCCGCCCCAGCATTTT.

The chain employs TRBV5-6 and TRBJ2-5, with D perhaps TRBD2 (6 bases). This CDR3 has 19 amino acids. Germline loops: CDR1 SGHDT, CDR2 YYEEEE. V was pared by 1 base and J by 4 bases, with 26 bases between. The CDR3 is CASSLWGEATGWPGETQYF. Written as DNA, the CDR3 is TGTGCCAGCAGCTTGTGGGGGGAGGCGACGGGATGGCCCGGAGAGACCCAGTACTTC.

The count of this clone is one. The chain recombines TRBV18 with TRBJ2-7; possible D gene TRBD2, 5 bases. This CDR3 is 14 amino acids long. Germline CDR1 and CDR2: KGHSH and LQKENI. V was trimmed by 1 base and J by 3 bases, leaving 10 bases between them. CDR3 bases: TGTGCCAGCTCACCACAGTCACGGGACTACGAGCAGTACTTC. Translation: CASSPQSRDYEQYF.

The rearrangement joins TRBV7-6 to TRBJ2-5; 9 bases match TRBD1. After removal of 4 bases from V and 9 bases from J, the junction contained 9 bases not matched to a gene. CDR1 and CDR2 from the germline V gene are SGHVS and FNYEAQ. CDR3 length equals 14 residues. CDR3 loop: CASSSGTGLGSQYF. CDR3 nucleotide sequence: TGTGCCAGCAGCTCCGGGACAGGGCTAGGGTCCCAGTACTTC.

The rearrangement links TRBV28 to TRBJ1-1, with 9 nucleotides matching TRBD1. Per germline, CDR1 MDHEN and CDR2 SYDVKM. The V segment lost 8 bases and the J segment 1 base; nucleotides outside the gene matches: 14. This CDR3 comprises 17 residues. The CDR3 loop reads CASPPRTGAVANTEAFF. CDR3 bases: TGTGCCAGCCCTCCTCGGACAGGGGCTGTCGCGAACACTGAAGCTTTCTTT.

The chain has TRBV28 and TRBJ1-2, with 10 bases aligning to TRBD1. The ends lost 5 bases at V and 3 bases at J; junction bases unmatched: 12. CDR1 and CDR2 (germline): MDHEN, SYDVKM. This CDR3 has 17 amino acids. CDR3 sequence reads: CASSLSGTGALYYGYTF. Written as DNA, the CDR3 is TGTGCCAGCAGTCTAAGCGGGACAGGGGCCCTCTACTATGGCTACACCTTC.

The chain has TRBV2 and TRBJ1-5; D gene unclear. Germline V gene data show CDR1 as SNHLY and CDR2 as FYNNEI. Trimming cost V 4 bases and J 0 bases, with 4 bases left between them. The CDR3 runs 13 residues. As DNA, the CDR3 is TGTGCCAGCAGTGGGGGTAGCAATCAGCCCCAGCATTTT. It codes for CASSGGSNQPQHF.

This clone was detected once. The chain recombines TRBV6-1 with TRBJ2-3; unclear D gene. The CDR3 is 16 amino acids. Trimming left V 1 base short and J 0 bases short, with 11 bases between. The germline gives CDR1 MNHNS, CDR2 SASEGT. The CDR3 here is CASSEGTDFSTDTQYF. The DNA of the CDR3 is TGTGCCAGCAGTGAAGGAACAGACTTCAGCACAGATACGCAGTATTTT.

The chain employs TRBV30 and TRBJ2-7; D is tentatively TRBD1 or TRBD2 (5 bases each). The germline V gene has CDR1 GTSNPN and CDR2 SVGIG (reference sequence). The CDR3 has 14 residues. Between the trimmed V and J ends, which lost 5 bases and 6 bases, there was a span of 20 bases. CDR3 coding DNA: TGTGCCTGGGGAAGAGCAGGGACCGCGAGCGAGCAGTACTTC. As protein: CAWGRAGTASEQYF.

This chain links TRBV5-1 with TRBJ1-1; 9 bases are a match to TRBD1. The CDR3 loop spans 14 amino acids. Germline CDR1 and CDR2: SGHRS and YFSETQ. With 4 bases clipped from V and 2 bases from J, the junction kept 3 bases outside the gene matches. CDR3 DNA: TGCGCCAGCAGCGGACAGGGGCTAAACACTGAAGCTTTCTTT. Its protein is CASSGQGLNTEAFF.

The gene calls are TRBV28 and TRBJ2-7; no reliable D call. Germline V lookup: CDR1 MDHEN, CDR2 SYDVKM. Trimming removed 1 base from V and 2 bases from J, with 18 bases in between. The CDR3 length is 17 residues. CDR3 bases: TGTGCCAGCAGTTTATCCCTTAGGGTCCTGCCTCCCTACGAGCAGTACTTC. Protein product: CASSLSLRVLPPYEQYF. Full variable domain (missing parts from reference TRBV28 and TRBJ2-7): DVKVTQSSRYLVKRTGEKVFLECVQDMDHENMFWYRQDPGLGLRLIYFSYDVKMKEKGDIPEGYSVSREKKERFSLILESASTNQTSMYLCASSLSLRVLPPYEQYFGPGTRLTVT.

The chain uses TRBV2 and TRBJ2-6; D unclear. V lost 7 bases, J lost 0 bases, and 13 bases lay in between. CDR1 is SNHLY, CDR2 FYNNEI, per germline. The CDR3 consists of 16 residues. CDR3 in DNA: TGTGCCAGCACCATTACGGTACCCTCTGGGGCCAACGTCCTGACTTTC. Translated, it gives CASTITVPSGANVLTF.

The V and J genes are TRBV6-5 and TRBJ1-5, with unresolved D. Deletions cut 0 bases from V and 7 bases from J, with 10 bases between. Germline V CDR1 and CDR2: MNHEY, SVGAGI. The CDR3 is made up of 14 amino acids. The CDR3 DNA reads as TGTGCCAGCAGTTACTCGATATTGGGACAGCCCCAGCATTTT. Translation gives CASSYSILGQPQHF.

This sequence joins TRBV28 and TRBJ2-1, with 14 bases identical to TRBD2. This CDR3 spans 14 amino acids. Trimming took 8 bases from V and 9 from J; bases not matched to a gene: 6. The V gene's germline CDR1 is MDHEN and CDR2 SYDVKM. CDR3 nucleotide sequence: TGTGCCAGCCAGACTAGCGGGAGGGCCGCTGAGCAGTTCTTC. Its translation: CASQTSGRAAEQFF.

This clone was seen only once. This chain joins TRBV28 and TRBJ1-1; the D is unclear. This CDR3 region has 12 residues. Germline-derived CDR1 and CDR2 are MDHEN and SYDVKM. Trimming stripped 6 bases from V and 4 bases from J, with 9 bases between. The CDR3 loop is CASSISATEAFF. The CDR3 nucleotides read TGTGCCAGCAGCATATCAGCCACTGAAGCTTTCTTT.

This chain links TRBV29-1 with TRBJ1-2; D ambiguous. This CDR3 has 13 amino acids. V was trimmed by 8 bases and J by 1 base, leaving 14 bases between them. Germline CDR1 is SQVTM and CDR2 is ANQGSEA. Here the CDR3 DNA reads TGCAGCTCTGTTTCAGAGAATAACTATGGCTACACCTTC. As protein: CSSVSENNYGYTF.

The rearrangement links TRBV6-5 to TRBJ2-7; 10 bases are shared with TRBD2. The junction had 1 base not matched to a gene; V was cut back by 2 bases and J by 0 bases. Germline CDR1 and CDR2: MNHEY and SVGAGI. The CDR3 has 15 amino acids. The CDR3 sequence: CASSYASGSSYEQYF. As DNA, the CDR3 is TGTGCCAGCAGTTACGCTAGCGGGAGCTCCTACGAGCAGTACTTC.

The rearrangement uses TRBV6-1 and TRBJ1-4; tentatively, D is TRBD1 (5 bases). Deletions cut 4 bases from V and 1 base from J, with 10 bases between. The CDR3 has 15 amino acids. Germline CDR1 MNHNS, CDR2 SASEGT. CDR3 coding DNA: TGTGCCAGCAGTGCGCGGGGGGTAACTAATGAAAAACTGTTTTTT. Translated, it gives CASSARGVTNEKLFF.

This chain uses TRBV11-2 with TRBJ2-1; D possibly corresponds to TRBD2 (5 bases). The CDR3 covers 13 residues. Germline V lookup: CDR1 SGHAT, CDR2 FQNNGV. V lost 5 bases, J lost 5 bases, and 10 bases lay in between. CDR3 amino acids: CASSKSGDNEQFF. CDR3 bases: TGTGCCAGCAGCAAGTCCGGGGACAATGAGCAGTTCTTC.

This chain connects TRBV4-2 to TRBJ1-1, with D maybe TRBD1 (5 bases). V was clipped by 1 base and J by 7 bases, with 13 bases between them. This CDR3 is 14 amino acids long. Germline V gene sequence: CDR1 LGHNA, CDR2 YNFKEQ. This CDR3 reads CASSQGDRAREAFF. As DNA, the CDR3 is TGTGCCAGCAGCCAAGGGGACCGAGCACGTGAAGCTTTCTTT.

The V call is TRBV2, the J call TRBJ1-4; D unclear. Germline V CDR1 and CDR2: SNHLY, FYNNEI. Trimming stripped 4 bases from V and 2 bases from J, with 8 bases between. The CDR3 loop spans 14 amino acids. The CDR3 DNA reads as TGTGCCAGCAGTGTAGGGCTCACTAATGAAAAACTGTTTTTT. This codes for CASSVGLTNEKLFF. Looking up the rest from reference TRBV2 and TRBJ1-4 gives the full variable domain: EPEVTQTPSHQVTQMGQEVILRCVPISNHLYFYWYRQILGQKVEFLVSFYNNEISEKSEIFDDQFSVERPDGSNFTLKIRSTKLEDSAMYFCASSVGLTNEKLFFGSGTQLSVL.